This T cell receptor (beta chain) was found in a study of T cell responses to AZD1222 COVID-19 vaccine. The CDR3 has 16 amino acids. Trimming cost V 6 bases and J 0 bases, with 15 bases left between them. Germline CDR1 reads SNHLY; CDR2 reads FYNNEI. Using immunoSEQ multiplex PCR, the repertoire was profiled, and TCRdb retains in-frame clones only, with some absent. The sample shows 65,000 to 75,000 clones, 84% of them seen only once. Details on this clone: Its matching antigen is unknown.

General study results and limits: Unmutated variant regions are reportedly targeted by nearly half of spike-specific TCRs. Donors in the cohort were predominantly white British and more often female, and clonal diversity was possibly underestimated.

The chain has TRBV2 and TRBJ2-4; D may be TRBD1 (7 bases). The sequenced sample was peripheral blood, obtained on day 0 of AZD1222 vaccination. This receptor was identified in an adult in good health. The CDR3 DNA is TGTGCCAGCAGGACTGGAGGGGGCCTAGCCAAAAACATTCAGTACTTC. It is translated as CASRTGGGLAKNIQYF.